The rows below give T cell receptor beta chains drawn from one sample of a study of T cell repertoires in cytomegalovirus infection. What these receptors recognize is not known. TCRdb ran MiXCR on the reads and lists one entry per CDR3 protein. The data show a few hundred thousand distinct CDR3 sequences, roughly 28% seen once. Here the sequenced sample was cultured PBMCs, taken from culture after CMV antigen stimulation. These receptors were taken from a human donor in good health (CMV status not recorded). Some clones in this sample may be carry-over from other donors' samples. The CDR3 runs from the conserved cysteine through the conserved F or W. Each record gives: J gene, clone size, V gene, D gene, CDR3 protein, CDR3 DNA. The D gene is left open where the match is weak. The size of a clone is reported for some rows only, either as once, few or many, or as a class for expanded clones.

>TRBJ2-1|.|TRBV20-1|TRBD2
CSALSGGANNEQFF
TGCAGTGCTCTTAGCGGGGGGGCCAACAATGAGCAGTTCTTC
>TRBJ2-1|.|TRBV7-2|.
CASSLAGQGNEQFF
TGTGCCAGCAGCTTAGCCGGGCAGGGGAATGAGCAGTTCTTC
>TRBJ1-2|.|TRBV12-3/TRBV12-4|.
CASTEDRLNYGYTF
TGTGCCAGCACCGAAGACAGGCTTAACTATGGCTACACCTTC
>TRBJ1-5|many|TRBV30|.
CAWSRDRNQPQHF
TGTGCCTGGAGTCGAGACAGGAATCAGCCCCAGCATTTT
>TRBJ2-7|many|TRBV12-3/TRBV12-4|.
CASRPGSPTYEQYF
TGTGCCAGCAGGCCGGGGAGCCCCACCTACGAGCAGTACTTC
>TRBJ2-3|many|TRBV7-2|TRBD2
CASSLTSGRITDTQYF
TGTGCCAGCAGCTTGACTAGCGGGAGGATTACAGATACGCAGTATTTT
>TRBJ1-4|many|TRBV6-6|.
CASSYRGNEKLFF
TGTGCCAGCAGTTACAGGGGAAATGAAAAACTGTTTTTT
>TRBJ1-4|.|TRBV12-3/TRBV12-4|TRBD1
CASRLGTGKNEKLFF
TGTGCCAGCAGACTCGGGACAGGAAAAAATGAAAAACTGTTTTTT
>TRBJ2-7|.|TRBV5-6|TRBD1
CASSRQGISYEQYF
TGTGCCAGCAGCCGACAGGGGATCTCCTACGAGCAGTACTTC
>TRBJ2-7|many|TRBV29-1|TRBD1
CSVTTGPQIYEQYF
TGCAGCGTAACGACAGGGCCCCAAATCTACGAGCAGTACTTC
>TRBJ1-3|.|TRBV12-3/TRBV12-4|TRBD1
CASSSEGGYGNTIYF
TGTGCCAGCAGTTCGGAAGGGGGCTACGGAAACACCATATATTTT
>TRBJ2-5|many|TRBV27|.
CASSFAGTLQETQYF
TGTGCCAGCAGTTTTGCCGGGACTCTTCAAGAGACCCAGTACTTC
>TRBJ1-4|.|TRBV6-1|.
CASSGRPTTNEKLFF
TGTGCCAGCAGTGGACGCCCCACAACTAATGAAAAACTGTTTTTT
>TRBJ2-1|many|TRBV20-1|TRBD2
CSARGSFIAGGRNEQFF
TGCAGTGCTAGAGGGAGCTTTATAGCGGGAGGGAGGAATGAGCAGTTCTTC
>TRBJ2-3|many|TRBV12-3/TRBV12-4|TRBD1
CASSFLDRGTDTQYF
TGTGCCAGCAGTTTCTTGGACAGGGGCACAGATACGCAGTATTTT
>TRBJ2-1|.|TRBV24-1|.
CATSADFSYNEQFF
TGTGCCACCAGTGCGGACTTCTCCTACAATGAGCAGTTCTTC
>TRBJ2-1|few|TRBV6-2/TRBV6-3|TRBD1
CASSYGDRGYNEQFF
TGTGCCAGCAGTTACGGGGACAGGGGTTACAATGAGCAGTTCTTC
>TRBJ2-5|.|TRBV5-1|.
CASSPLPVQETQYF
TGCGCCAGCAGCCCCCTCCCTGTGCAAGAGACCCAGTACTTC
>TRBJ1-5|few|TRBV18|TRBD1
CASSLDRVYQPQHF
TGTGCCAGCTCACTAGACAGGGTCTATCAGCCCCAGCATTTT
>TRBJ2-5|.|TRBV6-1|TRBD2
CASSGGLAGTETQYF
TGTGCCAGCAGTGGTGGACTAGCGGGGACAGAGACCCAGTACTTC
>TRBJ1-5|.|TRBV6-5|TRBD1
CASSYSNRGHQPQHF
TGTGCCAGCAGTTACTCAAACAGGGGGCATCAGCCCCAGCATTTT
>TRBJ2-1|few|TRBV24-1|TRBD2
CATSDGLADEQFF
TGTGCCACCAGTGACGGACTAGCGGATGAGCAGTTCTTC
>TRBJ2-7|.|TRBV10-1|TRBD1
CASSESRDRAYEQYF
TGCGCCAGCAGTGAGTCTAGGGACAGGGCCTACGAGCAGTACTTC
>TRBJ2-3|few|TRBV27|TRBD2
CASTPERGSTDTQYF
TGTGCCAGCACCCCGGAGCGGGGGAGCACAGATACGCAGTATTTT
>TRBJ1-1|.|TRBV12-3/TRBV12-4|.
CASSKNIPGGTEAFF
TGTGCCAGCAGTAAAAATATACCGGGGGGCACTGAAGCTTTCTTT
>TRBJ1-2|few|TRBV30|.
CAWIGVGYGYTF
TGTGCCTGGATCGGTGTAGGCTATGGCTACACCTTC
>TRBJ2-3|.|TRBV20-1|TRBD2
CSARDPSMASGITDTQYF
TGCAGTGCTAGAGATCCCAGCATGGCTAGCGGAATCACAGATACGCAGTATTTT
>TRBJ1-1|few|TRBV25-1|TRBD1
CASIGTGNTEAFF
TGTGCCAGCATCGGGACAGGGAACACTGAAGCTTTCTTT
>TRBJ2-5|.|TRBV6-5|.
CASSYSSGRSETQYF
TGTGCCAGCAGTTACTCTTCCGGACGGTCGGAGACCCAGTACTTC
>TRBJ2-5|few|TRBV6-5|.
CASSLDPRLQETQYF
TGTGCCAGCTCCTTAGACCCGCGACTCCAAGAGACCCAGTACTTC
>TRBJ1-1|few|TRBV5-4|.
CATREWNTEAFF
TGTGCCACAAGGGAGTGGAACACTGAAGCTTTCTTT
>TRBJ1-1|.|TRBV20-1|.
CSARARGNTEAFF
TGCAGTGCTAGAGCCAGGGGGAACACTGAAGCTTTCTTT
>TRBJ2-1|many|TRBV5-5|.
CASSLAGNNEQFF
TGTGCCAGCAGCTTAGCAGGGAACAATGAGCAGTTCTTC
>TRBJ2-3|few|TRBV12-3/TRBV12-4|.
CASSLPADTQYF
TGTGCCAGCAGTTTGCCGGCAGATACGCAGTATTTT
>TRBJ1-2|few|TRBV7-9|.
CASSGSLLLNYGYTF
TGTGCCAGCAGCGGATCCCTCTTGCTTAACTATGGCTACACCTTC
>TRBJ1-5|few|TRBV4-2|TRBD1
CASSQAGQANQPQHF
TGTGCCAGCAGCCAAGCGGGACAGGCCAATCAGCCCCAGCATTTT
>TRBJ2-5|.|TRBV5-6|TRBD2
CASSFGTSDETQYF
TGTGCCAGCAGCTTCGGGACTAGCGACGAGACCCAGTACTTC
>TRBJ2-7|.|TRBV9|TRBD2
CASSVDPAGGYEQYF
TGTGCCAGCAGCGTAGATCCAGCGGGAGGTTACGAGCAGTACTTC
>TRBJ1-5|.|TRBV6-2/TRBV6-3|.
CASSWSNQPQHF
TGTGCCAGCAGCTGGAGCAATCAGCCCCAGCATTTT
>TRBJ1-1|.|TRBV19|.
CASSIVLGEAFF
TGTGCCAGTAGTATAGTTTTGGGGGAAGCTTTCTTT
>TRBJ1-5|.|TRBV7-8|TRBD1
CASSLAGQGTNQPQHF
TGTGCCAGCAGCTTAGCGGGACAGGGGACAAATCAGCCCCAGCATTTT
>TRBJ1-4|.|TRBV28|.
CASSIPGQNEKLFF
TGTGCCAGCAGTATCCCGGGACAAAATGAAAAACTGTTTTTT
>TRBJ2-3|.|TRBV29-1|.
CSGGVGTDTQYF
TGCAGCGGCGGGGTAGGCACAGATACGCAGTATTTT
>TRBJ2-1|.|TRBV12-3/TRBV12-4|TRBD2
CASSLRTSGAPGQFF
TGTGCCAGCAGTTTGAGGACTAGCGGGGCGCCGGGCCAGTTCTTC
>TRBJ2-7|.|TRBV6-5|TRBD1
CASRTGGYEQYF
TGTGCCAGCAGGACAGGGGGTTACGAGCAGTACTTC
>TRBJ2-1|many|TRBV19|TRBD2
CASSTSVPGLADYSYNEQFF
TGTGCCAGTAGTACCTCCGTTCCGGGACTAGCGGACTACTCCTACAATGAGCAGTTCTTC
>TRBJ1-6|.|TRBV19|TRBD1
CASRDRASFSYNSPLHF
TGTGCCAGCCGGGACAGGGCCTCATTCTCCTATAATTCACCCCTCCACTTT
>TRBJ1-4|.|TRBV6-2/TRBV6-3|TRBD1
CASRESGTGKFF
TGTGCCAGCAGAGAATCCGGGACAGGGAAGTTTTTT
>TRBJ2-6|many|TRBV3-1|.
CASSPRVRGAGANVLTF
TGTGCCAGCAGCCCCCGGGTGAGGGGGGCCGGGGCCAACGTCCTGACTTTC
>TRBJ1-5|once|TRBV12-3/TRBV12-4|.
CASSGAGNSNQPQHF
TGTGCCAGCAGTGGGGCTGGGAATAGCAATCAGCCCCAGCATTTT
>TRBJ1-5|.|TRBV19|TRBD1
CASSTPGTGGGQPQHF
TGTGCCAGTAGTACCCCCGGGACAGGGGGCGGTCAGCCCCAGCATTTT
>TRBJ2-5|.|TRBV11-1|TRBD2
CASSFGTSGRIQETQYF
TGTGCCAGCAGCTTCGGGACTAGCGGGAGGATCCAAGAGACCCAGTACTTC
>TRBJ1-5|.|TRBV20-1|.
CSASRKEGQPQHF
TGCAGTGCTAGTAGGAAGGAGGGTCAGCCCCAGCATTTT
>TRBJ2-5|.|TRBV28|TRBD1
CASSFPGTGKIGTETQYF
TGTGCCAGCAGTTTCCCCGGGACAGGGAAGATTGGTACAGAGACCCAGTACTTC
>TRBJ1-5|many|TRBV2|.
CASRLRQINSNQPQHF
TGTGCCAGCAGGTTGAGACAAATAAATAGCAATCAGCCCCAGCATTTT
>TRBJ2-3|many|TRBV7-2|.
CASSLGLTDTQYF
TGTGCCAGCAGCTTAGGGCTTACAGATACGCAGTATTTT
>TRBJ2-5|few|TRBV6-6|TRBD2
CASSFYRTSGRIETQYF
TGTGCCAGCAGCTTTTATCGGACTAGCGGGAGGATCGAGACCCAGTACTTC